What follows are 15 T cell receptor beta chains derived from one specimen sequenced in a study of cytomegalovirus exposure and HLA in healthy donors. PCR employed 60 Vbeta and 13 Jbeta primers. Using immunoSEQ multiplex PCR, the repertoire was profiled, and TCRdb retains in-frame clones only, with some absent. Of about 81,000 clones in the sample, 75% to 85% are singletons; the top ten hold roughly 3.2%. The specimen sequenced was PBMCs. Every receptor here comes from a man over 45 in good health and CMV-seropositive.

This chain joins TRBV5-1 and TRBJ2-1, with D possibly being TRBD2 (6 bases). Germline CDR1 is SGHRS and CDR2 is YFSETQ. Trimming stripped 0 bases from V and 14 bases from J, with 12 bases between. The CDR3 totals 12 residues. This CDR3 reads CASSLGAGGKFF. CDR3 DNA sequence: TGCGCCAGCAGCTTGGGCGCCGGAGGGAAGTTCTTC.

The chain has TRBV7-3 and TRBJ2-2; D might be TRBD1 (5 bases). Trimming stripped 5 bases from V and 4 bases from J, with 17 bases between. This CDR3 contains 16 residues. Germline V lookup: CDR1 SGHTA, CDR2 FQGTGA. The CDR3 region has the DNA TGTGCCAGCAGCAAATTCGACAGCCCGTCCACCGGGGAGCTGTTTTTT. As protein: CASSKFDSPSTGELFF.

This clone was observed a single time. This chain uses TRBV6-5 with TRBJ2-7; possible D gene TRBD2, 6 bases. Germline loops: CDR1 MNHEY, CDR2 SVGAGI. The CDR3 is 15 amino acids. V lost 2 bases and J 4 bases, leaving 15 bases between the germline ends. In DNA, the CDR3 is TGTGCCAGCAGTTACCGGGTTTCGGGGGAGTACGAGCAGTACTTC. This codes for CASSYRVSGEYEQYF.

The genes are TRBV19 and TRBJ1-4; D is uncertain. This CDR3 is built from 14 residues. CDR1 and CDR2 (germline): LNHDA, SQIVND (reference sequence). Trimming took off 2 bases at V and 0 bases at J, with 4 bases between the two ends. As DNA, the CDR3 is TGTGCCAGTAGTATATATGCAACTAATGAAAAACTGTTTTTT. Its protein is CASSIYATNEKLFF.

The CDR3 DNA is TGTGCCAGCAGTAGTAACACAGATACGCAGTATTTT. Its protein product is CASSSNTDTQYF. The rearrangement uses TRBV5-5 and TRBJ2-3; D not resolved. This CDR3 contains 12 residues. V gave up 5 bases and J gave up 2 bases, with 6 bases separating them. In germline, CDR1 is SGHKS, CDR2 YYEKEE (reference sequence).

The rearrangement joins TRBV5-1 to TRBJ2-7; D is unclear. This CDR3 is built from 13 residues. V lost 0 bases to trimming and J lost 8 bases, with 12 bases between them. Germline CDR1 and CDR2: SGHRS and YFSETQ. The CDR3 is CASSLEALGQQYF. DNA for the CDR3: TGCGCCAGCAGCTTGGAAGCTCTTGGTCAGCAGTACTTC.

The gene calls are TRBV6-5 and TRBJ1-2, with D perhaps matching TRBD1 (5 bases). Trimming pared 6 bases from V and 10 bases from J, leaving 24 bases between. There are 15 residues in the CDR3. CDR1 is MNHEY and CDR2 is SVGAGI in the germline V gene. The CDR3 loop is CASSLPAGPLWSYTF. For the CDR3, the DNA is TGTGCCAGCAGCCTCCCGGCGGGACCACTCTGGTCCTACACCTTC.

This clone was seen just once. The chain recombines TRBV5-5 with TRBJ2-1; TRBD2 might be the D (6 bases). Germline-derived CDR1 and CDR2 are SGHKS and YYEKEE (reference sequence). Trimming took off 1 base at V and 3 bases at J, with 14 bases between the two ends. CDR3 size: 16 residues. The CDR3 DNA is TGTGCCAGCAGCTTGCTCGCATTAGCGGACTACAATGAGCAGTTCTTC. It specifies CASSLLALADYNEQFF.

The chain has TRBV4-3 and TRBJ1-2, with TRBD1 matching 11 bases. Trimming cost V 3 bases and J 7 bases; bases outside gene matches: 10. There are 16 residues in the CDR3. Germline V gene data show CDR1 as LGHNA and CDR2 as YSLEER. CDR3 in amino acids: CASSQRPGQGGGGYTF. CDR3 coding DNA: TGCGCCAGCAGCCAGCGCCCGGGACAGGGGGGAGGTGGCTACACCTTC.

The chain couples TRBV7-3 to TRBJ2-5; TRBD2 matches 7 bases. The CDR3 has 14 amino acids. The germline CDR1 and CDR2 sequences are SGHTA and FQGTGA. Unmatched junction bases numbered 7, after V lost 2 bases and J lost 7 bases. DNA for the CDR3: TGTGCCAGCAGCTTAGGCGGGAGTTTGGGGACCCAGTACTTC. This sequence encodes CASSLGGSLGTQYF.

The genes are TRBV5-1 and TRBJ2-7; weak D call: TRBD2 (5 bases). V was clipped by 2 bases and J by 7 bases, with 13 bases between them. Germline CDR1 and CDR2: SGHRS and YFSETQ. The CDR3 is 13 amino acids. The CDR3, as DNA: TGCGCCAGCAGCTTAAAGGGAGCGGAGGAGCAGTACTTC. Its protein is CASSLKGAEEQYF.

The DNA of the CDR3 is TGTGCCAGCAGTCGACAGAACACTGAAGCTTTCTTT. This codes for CASSRQNTEAFF. The rearrangement links TRBV6-5 to TRBJ1-1; no definite D call. V lost 5 bases and J lost 1, with 5 bases in between. The CDR3 has 12 amino acids. Germline V gives CDR1 MNHEY, CDR2 SVGAGI.

V gene TRBV30 combines with J gene TRBJ1-5; D is undetermined. V was pared by 2 bases and J by 4 bases, with 12 bases between. There are 14 residues in the CDR3. The germline CDR1 and CDR2 sequences are GTSNPN and SVGIG (reference sequence). In DNA, the CDR3 is TGTGCCTGGAGTAAGCTTGTGACTAATCAGCCCCAGCATTTT. This sequence encodes CAWSKLVTNQPQHF.

The chain employs TRBV2 and TRBJ2-7; 12 bases match TRBD2. V was clipped by 9 bases and J by 6 bases; unmatched bases: 9. Germline CDR1 SNHLY, CDR2 FYNNEI. The CDR3 runs 14 residues. The CDR3 DNA is TGTGCCAGTTTCCCTAGCGGGAGGGCGGGCGAGCAGTACTTC. This encodes CASFPSGRAGEQYF. The full variable domain, completed using reference TRBV2 and TRBJ2-7, is EPEVTQTPSHQVTQMGQEVILRCVPISNHLYFYWYRQILGQKVEFLVSFYNNEISEKSEIFDDQFSVERPDGSNFTLKIRSTKLEDSAMYFCASFPSGRAGEQYFGPGTRLTVT.

The genes are TRBV5-6 and TRBJ1-3, with D possibly matching TRBD1 (5 bases). The CDR3 contains 12 residues. In germline, CDR1 is SGHDT, CDR2 YYEEEE. V lost 7 bases, J lost 4 bases, and 9 bases lay in between. CDR3 nucleotides: TGTGCCAGCGGGGGGAACGGAAACACCATATATTTT. Translated, it gives CASGGNGNTIYF. The full variable domain, completed using reference TRBV5-6 and TRBJ1-3, is DAGVTQSPTHLIKTRGQQVTLRCSPKSGHDTVSWYQQALGQGPQFIFQYYEEEERQRGNFPDRFSGHQFPNYSSELNVNALLLGDSALYLCASGGNGNTIYFGEGSWLTVV.